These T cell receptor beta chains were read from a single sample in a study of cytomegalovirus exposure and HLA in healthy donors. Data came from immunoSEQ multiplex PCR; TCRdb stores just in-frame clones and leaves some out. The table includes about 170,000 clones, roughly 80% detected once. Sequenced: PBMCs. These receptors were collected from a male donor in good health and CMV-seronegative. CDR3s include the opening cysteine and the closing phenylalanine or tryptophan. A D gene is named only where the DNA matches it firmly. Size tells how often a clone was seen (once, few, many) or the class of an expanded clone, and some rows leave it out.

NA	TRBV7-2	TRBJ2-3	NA	CASSLGASMDTQYF
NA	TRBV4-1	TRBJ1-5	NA	CASSQNQGPPNQPQHF
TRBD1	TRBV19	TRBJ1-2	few	CASSTPGGTGGGYGYTF
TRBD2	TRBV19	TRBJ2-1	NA	CASRQTGGFYNEQFF
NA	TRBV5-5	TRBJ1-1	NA	CASSLVAGAEAFF
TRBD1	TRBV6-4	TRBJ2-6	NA	CASSPRDRGHGANVLTF
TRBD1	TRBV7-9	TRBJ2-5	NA	CASRRDGTGQETQYF
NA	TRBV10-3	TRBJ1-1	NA	CAISDGKNTEAFF
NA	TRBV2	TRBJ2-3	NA	CASSAPEGQTQFTDTQYF
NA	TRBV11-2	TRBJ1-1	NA	CASSRRQARNTEAFF
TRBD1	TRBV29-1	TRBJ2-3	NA	CSVAPGQVPTTADTQYF
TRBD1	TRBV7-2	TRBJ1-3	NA	CASSMDRAHSGNTIYF
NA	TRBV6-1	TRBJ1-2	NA	CASSHGRENYGYTF
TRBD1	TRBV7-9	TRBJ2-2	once	CASGRPTGGDTGELFF
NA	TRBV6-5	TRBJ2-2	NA	CASSYSVANTGELFF
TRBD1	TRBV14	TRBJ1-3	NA	CASSLQGARGNTIYF
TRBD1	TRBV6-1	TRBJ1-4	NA	CASSESRDRGIF
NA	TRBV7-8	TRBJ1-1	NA	CASSRARPTEAFF
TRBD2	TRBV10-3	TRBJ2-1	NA	CAISETSGGTYNEQFF
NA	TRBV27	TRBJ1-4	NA	CASSQRGSNEKLFF
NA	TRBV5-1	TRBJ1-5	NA	CASSLEAAGNQPQHF
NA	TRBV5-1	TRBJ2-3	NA	CASSLERGRDTDTQYF
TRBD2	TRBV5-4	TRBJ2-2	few	CASSLLGGGNTGELFF
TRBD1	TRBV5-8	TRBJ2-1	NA	CASSSGQVYNEQFF
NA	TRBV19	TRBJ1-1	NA	CASSIGGVRGGAFF
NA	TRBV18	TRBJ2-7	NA	CASSPSNREAYEQYF
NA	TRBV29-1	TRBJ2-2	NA	CSAAPRAASTGELFF
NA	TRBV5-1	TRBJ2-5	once	CASSLDRAVGETQYF
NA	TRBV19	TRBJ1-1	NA	CASSPEDSRSGVEAFF
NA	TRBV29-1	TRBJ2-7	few	CSASGVREQYF
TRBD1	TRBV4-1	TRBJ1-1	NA	CASSQGQGSTEAFF
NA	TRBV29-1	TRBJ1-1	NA	CSVRGQQNTEAFF
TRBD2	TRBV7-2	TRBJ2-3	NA	CASSPRTSGDTQYF
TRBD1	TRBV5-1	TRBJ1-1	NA	CASSFGTGAEAFF
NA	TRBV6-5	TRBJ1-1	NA	CASSYLMAGWTTEAFF
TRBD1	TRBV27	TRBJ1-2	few	CASSSGQAYGYTF
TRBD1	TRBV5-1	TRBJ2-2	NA	CASSSAGGNTGELFF
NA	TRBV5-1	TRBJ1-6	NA	CASSLGRQQGTYNSPLHF
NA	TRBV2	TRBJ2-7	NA	CASRDTVIYEQYF
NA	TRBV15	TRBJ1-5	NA	CATSRDFSNQPQHF
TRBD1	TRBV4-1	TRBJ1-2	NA	CASSQGWGQGSGYTF
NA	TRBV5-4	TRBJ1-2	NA	CASSRMQGGGYTF
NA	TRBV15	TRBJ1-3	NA	CATSRSKGTGNTIYF
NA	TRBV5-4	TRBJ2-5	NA	CASSLDTGLQETQYF
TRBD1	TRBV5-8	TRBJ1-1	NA	CASSHYQGQSITEAFF
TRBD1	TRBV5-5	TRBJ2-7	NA	CASSGGQESYEQYF